This T cell receptor (beta chain) was observed in a study of beta chain features in type 1 diabetes. Study conclusions and caveats: When VDJ junctions were examined, type 1 diabetes patients showed fewer insertions and more deletions. Sequencing from cDNA could over-represent high-TCR-expressing cells. Moderate but significant shortening of TCRB CDR3s was recorded in all four CD4+ subsets from Type 1 diabetes patients.

Germline CDR1 reads KGHSH; CDR2 reads LQKENI. The V gene lost 3 bases and the J gene lost 1 base, with 7 bases spanning the gap. This CDR3 spans 14 amino acids. The authors took one heparinised blood draw, averaging about 120 mL, from each donor. Stem cell-like memory, regulatory, central memory and naive CD4+ cells were sorted via CD45RO/CCR7/CD25/CD127/CD95/CD27. This clone occurred a few times. Antigen specificity is unknown. The study reverse transcribed the entire isolated RNA, so it sequenced expressed TCRB transcripts. The table came from immunoSEQ multiplex PCR; TCRdb's copy has only in-frame clones and leaves some out. The sample lists 300,000 to 400,000 clones; around 10% were seen once.

This TCR was sampled from a man aged 25-45 years with type 1 diabetes. The chain recombines TRBV18 with TRBJ2-1; D uncertain. Sequenced material: central memory CD4+ T cells from blood. CDR3 DNA: TGTGCCAGCTCACCGGGTCCGTCCTACAATGAGCAGTTCTTC. This encodes CASSPGPSYNEQFF.